This T cell receptor (beta chain) was recovered during a study of T-cell memory formation after mild COVID-19. TCRdb independently ran MiXCR on the 5' RACE reads; one entry per CDR3 protein. The sample holds 430,000 or so distinct CDR3 sequences, approximately 23% seen once. General observations from the study: Chiefly within CM and EM were the contracting CD4+ clones; CD8+ ones were within EMRA.

This clonotype was counted only a few times. Its antigen remains unknown. V was clipped by 4 bases and J by 4 bases; unmatched bases: 16. The CDR3 spans 18 residues. Per the germline V gene, CDR1 is MGHRA and CDR2 is YSYEKL. The TCR comes from an adult woman who had mild COVID-19 (a few samples of this study predate the infection). Cell type and time point are not known. Sequencing was carried out using PBMCs or a T cell subset sorted from them (not recorded which). The chain is built from TRBV4-1 and TRBJ1-2; 9 bases are shared with TRBD1. This chain's CDR3 is CASSPGVLAGQGSYGYTF. The CDR3 region has the DNA TGCGCCAGCAGCCCCGGAGTCCTCGCGGGACAGGGTAGCTATGGCTACACCTTC.